The text below deals with one T cell receptor (beta chain). What antigen it recognizes has not been identified. Base qualities are not recorded, but no much larger clone differs from it by a single base. TCR CDR3 regions were amplified from genomic DNA by multiplex PCR using the deep immunoSEQ assay. For each cell subset, the extracted genomic DNA was distributed evenly across all wells of several immunoSEQ 96-well plates, and each plate served as one replicate. Each replicate PCR for sorted subsets received about 0.2 ug genomic DNA, equal to about 30,000 T cell genomes. Purified libraries were measured with a Qubit 3.0 fluorometer, size-checked on a Bioanalyzer 2100, and measured again with the KAPA Library Quantification kit. Each immunoSEQ 96-well plate was sequenced on its own single-read 150-cycle Illumina NextSeq 550 flow cell. Regarding the original processing steps: Because the immunoSEQ output held only junctional sequences and lacked quality scores, the filtering could not match the filtering applied to full-length reads. To assign V/J genes and CDR3, sequences were annotated against IMGT germline references using PyIR, a Python wrapper for IgBLAST v1.9. Any read was removed if the V/J assignment was weak (E-value above 1e-6), the CDR3 was missing, or the read contained stop codons, out-of-frame junctions, or ambiguous translated residues. V3J clonotypes were defined as sequences sharing an identical inferred V gene, J gene, and CDR3 amino acid sequence. The percentage overlap between two repertoires was calculated by dividing the number of shared unique clonotypes by the size of the smaller repertoire. Repertoire richness was assessed with RTK rarefaction, the Chao1 estimator, and Recon v2.1 estimates of unobserved clonotypes. Generation probabilities for all TCRbeta clonotypes obtained by the gDNA method from a few donors were computed using OLGA. Entries here come from immuneACCESS through TCRdb and include only in-frame sequences with V and J called. Some clones fail to appear in such tables; in the studies checked, an unresolved V gene covers under half of the shortfall, and the cause of the remainder is unknown. The DNA was the basis for D and trimming; V, J and clone size are from that table. The sample includes 760,000 or so clones, with around 96% observed a single time. Around 0.21% of the sample is held by the ten biggest clonotypes.

This specimen belongs to a study of shared clonotypes between healthy human individuals (dated by TCRdb to between 2020 and 2021). Notes on the research overall: The cohort comprised two women and a few men aged 18 to 49 years. Per donor, three plates each were used for CD4 naive and CD4 memory, two for CD8 naive, and one for CD8 memory. The study deeply sequenced blood TCR repertoires of several healthy adults to estimate repertoire size and the extent of clonotype sharing between individuals. To increase sequencing depth and limit assay-specific biases, different laboratories used diverse techniques to prepare libraries and sequence TCR repertoires. Between about 0.9 and 8.9 billion PBMCs per donor were obtained by leukapheresis.

V was cut back by 2 bases and J by 1 base, leaving a gap of 14 bases between them. Its CDR3 holds 15 amino acids, cysteine through phenylalanine. The DNA shown is the 45-base CDR3, in frame from base 1. CDR1 and CDR2, looked up from the germline V gene, are SQVTM and ANQGSEA. Points the paper makes about the study in general: Only blood was sampled, and tissue TCR repertoires likely differ from those in blood. The small number of donors limited the genetic and exposure-history diversity represented. Pairwise subsampling indicated that sequencing depth was expected to affect the degree of clonotype sharing among donors. About 5% of naive CD4, 3% to 3.5% of naive CD8, about 2.5% of memory CD4, and 0.4% of memory CD8 clonotypes were shared across a few donors. Compared with non-shared clonotypes, clonotypes shared by all four sorted-subset donors had higher generation probabilities. Estimated clonotype richness was generally larger for naive than for memory subsets. Even with the large sequencing depth, rarefaction of the sorted-subset datasets indicated that sequencing was incomplete.

For the CD8 naive samples, CD45RO-negative cells were positively selected for CCR7, yielding a CD45RA+CCR7+ population from which TemRA cells were excluded. The donors were healthy, HIV-negative adults who had no recently reported acute infections or vaccinations. All donors were Caucasian adults living in Nashville, Tennessee, USA. Blood was collected by leukapheresis, and PBMCs were isolated by Ficoll-Histopaque density gradient centrifugation and then cryopreserved in liquid nitrogen vapor phase. Purity and quantity of every magnetically sorted T cell population were checked by analytical flow cytometry. Genomic DNA was isolated from every sorted fraction and measured by UV absorbance on a Nanodrop 2000c.

Material: naive CD8+ T cells sorted from blood. The sample's cell subset or site label, in plain terms: CD45RA+CCR7+. The TCR comes from a man younger than 45 in good health. The rearrangement combines TRBV29-1 with TRBJ1-1; the D gene is possibly TRBD1, with 5 bases matching. The CDR3 in this case is CSVESDRSGNTEAFF. The nucleotide sequence is given as TGCAGCGTTGAAAGTGACAGATCAGGGAACACTGAAGCTTTCTTT.